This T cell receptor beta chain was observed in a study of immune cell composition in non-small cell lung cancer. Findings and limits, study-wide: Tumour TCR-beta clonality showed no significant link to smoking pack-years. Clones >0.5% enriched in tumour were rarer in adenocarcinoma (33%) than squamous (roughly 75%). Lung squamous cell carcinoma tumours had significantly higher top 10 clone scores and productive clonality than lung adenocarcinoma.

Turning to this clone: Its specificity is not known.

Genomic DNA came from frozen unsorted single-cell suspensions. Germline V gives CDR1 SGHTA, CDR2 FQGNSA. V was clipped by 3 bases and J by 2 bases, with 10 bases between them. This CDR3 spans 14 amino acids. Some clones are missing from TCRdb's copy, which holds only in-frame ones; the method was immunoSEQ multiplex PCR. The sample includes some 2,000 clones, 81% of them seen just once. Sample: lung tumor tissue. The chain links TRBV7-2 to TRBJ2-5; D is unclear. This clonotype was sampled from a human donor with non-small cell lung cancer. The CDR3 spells CASSFSNSQETQYF. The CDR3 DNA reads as TGTGCCAGCAGCTTCAGTAATTCTCAAGAGACCCAGTACTTC.